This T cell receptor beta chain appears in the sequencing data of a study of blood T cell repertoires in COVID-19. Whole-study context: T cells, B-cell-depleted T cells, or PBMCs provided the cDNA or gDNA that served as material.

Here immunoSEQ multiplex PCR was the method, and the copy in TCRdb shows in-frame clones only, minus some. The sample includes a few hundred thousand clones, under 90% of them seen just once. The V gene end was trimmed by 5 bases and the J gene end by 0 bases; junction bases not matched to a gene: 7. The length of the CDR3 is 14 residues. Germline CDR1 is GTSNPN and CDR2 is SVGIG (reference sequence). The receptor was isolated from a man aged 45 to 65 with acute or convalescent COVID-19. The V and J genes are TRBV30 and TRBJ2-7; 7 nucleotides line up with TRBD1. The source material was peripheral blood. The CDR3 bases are TGTGCCTGGGCCGGGACAGCTAGCTCCTACGAGCAGTACTTC. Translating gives CAWAGTASSYEQYF.